The 10 T cell receptor beta chains below were found in one sample sequenced in a study of shared clonotypes between healthy human individuals. Sequenced by immunoSEQ multiplex PCR; TCRdb stores in-frame clones only, minus some. Seen here are roughly 2 million clones, roughly 95% observed once, and the top ten hold approximately 0.13%. Sequenced input: naive CD4+ T cells sorted from blood. Sample subset: CD45RA+ positively selected. All receptors come from a man aged 18 to 30 in good health.

The chain recombines TRBV15 with TRBJ1-4; 7 bases align to TRBD1. Germline values: CDR1 LNHNV, CDR2 YYDKDF (reference sequence). The V segment lost 5 bases and the J segment 4 bases; nucleotides outside the gene matches: 4. The CDR3 runs to 14 residues. CDR3 amino acids: CATSGGQFNEKLFF. The CDR3 bases are TGTGCCACCAGCGGGGGACAGTTTAATGAAAAACTGTTTTTT.

The chain recombines TRBV5-6 with TRBJ2-7; D possibly corresponds to TRBD2 (6 bases). V was clipped by 4 bases and J by 7 bases, with 18 bases between them. Germline-derived CDR1 and CDR2 are SGHDT and YYEEEE. The CDR3 has 14 amino acids. CDR3 in DNA: TGTGCCAGCAGCCCGGGGGATCGGACCGGGGAGCAGTACTTC. The encoded protein is CASSPGDRTGEQYF.

CDR3 sequence: CSVGQGAWEQYF. DNA of the CDR3: TGCAGCGTCGGACAGGGGGCGTGGGAGCAGTACTTC. V and J are TRBV29-1 and TRBJ2-7, with 11 positions matching TRBD1. The CDR3 spans 12 residues. CDR1 is SQVTM, CDR2 ANQGSEA, per germline. J lost 7 bases, V lost 6 bases, and 5 bases had no gene match.

As DNA, the CDR3 is TGTGCCTTCGAGGGGGATCGTTACGAGCAGTACTTC. Its protein product is CAFEGDRYEQYF. This chain uses TRBV30 with TRBJ2-7; tentatively, D is TRBD1 (6 bases). Germline CDR1 and CDR2: GTSNPN and SVGIG (reference sequence). V lost 7 bases, J lost 4 bases, and 14 bases lay in between. This CDR3 region has 12 residues.

V usage is TRBV2 and J usage is TRBJ2-3; a possible D gene is TRBD1 (6 bases). The V gene's germline CDR1 is SNHLY and CDR2 FYNNEI. Trimming removed 6 bases from V and 2 bases from J, with 15 bases in between. This CDR3 spans 15 amino acids. DNA of the CDR3: TGTGCCAGCAGACAGAGGCAGGGGCACACAGATACGCAGTATTTT. Residues: CASRQRQGHTDTQYF.

The V call is TRBV7-2, the J call TRBJ2-7, with TRBD2 matching 10 bases. CDR3 size: 15 residues. In germline, CDR1 is SGHTA, CDR2 FQGNSA. V trimming: 5 bases; J trimming: 2 bases; junction bases outside the gene matches: 6. CDR3 region: CASSPTSGLTYEQYF. CDR3 nucleotides: TGTGCCAGCAGCCCGACTAGCGGGCTTACCTACGAGCAGTACTTC.

The chain uses TRBV14 and TRBJ1-2; 8 positions match TRBD1. With 0 bases clipped from V and 6 bases from J, the junction kept 12 bases outside the gene matches. Germline values: CDR1 SGHDN, CDR2 FVKESK. The length of the CDR3 is 17 residues. The CDR3 region has the DNA TGTGCCAGCAGCCAAGAGACGCAGGGGGCGCTTAGGGATGGCTACACCTTC. This sequence encodes CASSQETQGALRDGYTF.

The chain recombines TRBV7-3 with TRBJ2-1, with D tentatively TRBD2 (6 bases). This CDR3 has 14 residues. The germline CDR1 and CDR2 sequences are SGHTA and FQGTGA. V shed 3 bases and J shed 0 bases, with 6 bases lying between them. The CDR3 spells CASSFGGSYNEQFF. The CDR3, as DNA: TGTGCCAGCAGCTTCGGGGGCTCCTACAATGAGCAGTTCTTC.

V and J are TRBV7-2 and TRBJ2-3; TRBD2 matches 12 bases. Germline V gene sequence: CDR1 SGHTA, CDR2 FQGNSA. V lost 0 bases, J lost 1 base, and 11 bases stayed unmatched. The CDR3 is 20 amino acids. The CDR3 spells CASSLAVLAGGYWGTDTQYF. In nucleotides, the CDR3 is TGTGCCAGCAGCTTAGCGGTACTAGCGGGAGGTTACTGGGGCACAGATACGCAGTATTTT.

This sequence joins TRBV29-1 and TRBJ2-1; D call uncertain. The CDR3 length is 16 residues. Trimming removed 7 bases from V and 8 bases from J, with 27 bases in between. Per the germline V gene, CDR1 is SQVTM and CDR2 is ANQGSEA. The CDR3: CSALFFVDLQRDEQFF. Here the CDR3 DNA reads TGCAGCGCTCTTTTTTTCGTCGATCTCCAAAGAGATGAGCAGTTCTTC.